A selection of T cell receptor beta chains follows, all from one sample in a study of blood T cell repertoires in COVID-19. Method: immunoSEQ multiplex PCR; TCRdb's copy keeps in-frame clones and lacks some. This repertoire shows over 55,000 clones, around 83% found once; its top ten account for less than 6.5%. Specimen: peripheral blood. All receptors derive from a man aged 50-59 years with active COVID-19. The CDR3 runs from the conserved cysteine through the conserved F or W. Fields, in order: V gene, clone size, D gene, J gene, CDR3 protein, CDR3 DNA. The D gene is left open where the match is weak. A row's size may be missing; if present it is once, few, many or a size class.

>TRBV27|-|-|TRBJ1-6
CASSLREGSYNSPLHF
TGTGCCAGCAGTTTAAGGGAGGGCTCCTATAATTCACCCCTCCACTTT
>TRBV5-1|-|TRBD1|TRBJ2-2
CASSLAAGGRTGELFF
TGCGCCAGCAGCTTGGCTGCAGGGGGCAGGACCGGGGAGCTGTTTTTT
>TRBV7-3|-|TRBD2|TRBJ2-1
CASSPTSGRYNEQFF
TGTGCCAGCAGCCCGACTAGCGGGAGGTACAATGAGCAGTTCTTC
>TRBV11-2|-|TRBD1|TRBJ1-1
CASSVDQGEDTEAFF
TGTGCCAGCAGCGTAGATCAGGGGGAAGACACTGAAGCTTTCTTT
>TRBV19|-|TRBD1|TRBJ1-2
CASSSGTGTVVYGYTF
TGTGCCAGTAGTTCCGGGACAGGGACGGTGGTCTATGGCTACACCTTC
>TRBV10-3|-|-|TRBJ2-1
CAINPGDLDNEQFF
TGTGCCATCAATCCGGGAGATCTCGACAATGAGCAGTTCTTC
>TRBV3-1/TRBV3-2|-|-|TRBJ2-1
CASSLLQGPKFF
TGTGCCAGCAGCCTACTGCAGGGGCCCAAGTTCTTC
>TRBV6-5|-|-|TRBJ1-5
CASKVRGYGNQPQHF
TGTGCCAGCAAAGTACGGGGGTACGGCAATCAGCCCCAGCATTTT
>TRBV11-2|-|-|TRBJ1-1
CASSFDERTEAFF
TGTGCCAGCAGCTTTGACGAGAGGACTGAAGCTTTCTTT
>TRBV11-2|-|-|TRBJ1-1
CASSLDEGEAFF
TGTGCCAGCAGCTTAGATGAGGGTGAAGCTTTCTTT
>TRBV28|-|TRBD1|TRBJ2-1
CASSGLGTENEQFF
TGTGCCAGCAGTGGCCTGGGGACAGAGAATGAGCAGTTCTTC
>TRBV5-1|-|TRBD2|TRBJ2-1
CASSSGTSGYNEQFF
TGCGCCAGCAGCTCAGGGACTAGCGGCTACAATGAGCAGTTCTTC
>TRBV20-1|-|-|TRBJ2-1
CSARLDEQFF
TGCAGTGCTAGACTCGATGAGCAGTTCTTC
>TRBV6-2/TRBV6-3|once|TRBD1|TRBJ2-6
CASSYGGTGVLSGANVLTF
TGTGCCAGCAGTTACGGTGGGACAGGGGTCCTCTCTGGGGCCAACGTCCTGACTTTC
>TRBV7-9|-|-|TRBJ1-2
CASSKLTGNGYTF
TGTGCCAGCAGCAAACTAACAGGGAATGGCTACACCTTC
>TRBV18|-|TRBD2|TRBJ2-7
CASSPSGVPSYEQYF
TGTGCCAGCTCCCCTAGCGGGGTACCCTCCTACGAGCAGTACTTC
>TRBV5-1|-|-|TRBJ2-7
CASSLDPNSASSYEQYF
TGCGCCAGCAGCTTGGATCCAAACTCGGCTAGCTCCTACGAGCAGTACTTC
>TRBV6-5|few|TRBD2|TRBJ2-7
CASRRAGPYEQYF
TGTGCCAGCCGCCGAGCGGGGCCCTACGAGCAGTACTTC
>TRBV2|once|TRBD1|TRBJ1-1
CASSVQGMGTEAFF
TGTGCCAGCAGTGTACAGGGGATGGGCACTGAAGCTTTCTTT
>TRBV27|-|TRBD2|TRBJ2-3
CASRSTSGADTQYF
TGTGCCAGCAGATCGACTAGCGGGGCAGATACGCAGTATTTT
>TRBV9|few|TRBD1|TRBJ1-2
CASSANPGQLNYGYTF
TGTGCCAGCAGCGCAAATCCGGGACAGCTTAACTATGGCTACACCTTC
>TRBV5-1|-|TRBD1|TRBJ2-7
CASRGQGTYEQYF
TGCGCCAGCAGGGGACAGGGGACCTACGAGCAGTACTTC
>TRBV6-5|-|TRBD2|TRBJ2-3
CASRLAGGPKDTQYF
TGTGCCAGCAGATTAGCGGGAGGACCTAAAGATACGCAGTATTTT
>TRBV4-1|-|TRBD1|TRBJ1-4
CASSQLQGLNEKLFF
TGCGCCAGCAGCCAACTACAGGGGCTTAATGAAAAACTGTTTTTT
>TRBV3-1/TRBV3-2|-|TRBD2|TRBJ2-3
CASSQVAGARDTQYF
TGTGCCAGCAGCCAAGTGGCGGGAGCGCGAGATACGCAGTATTTT
>TRBV28|-|-|TRBJ1-1
CASSQQGNTEAFF
TGTGCCAGCAGCCAACAGGGGAACACTGAAGCTTTCTTT
>TRBV2|-|-|TRBJ2-1
CASSDRRESGNEQFF
TGTGCCAGCAGTGACCGTCGGGAGTCGGGCAATGAGCAGTTCTTC
>TRBV5-5|-|-|TRBJ1-2
CASSLDAQNYGYTF
TGTGCCAGCAGCTTGGATGCACAGAACTATGGCTACACCTTC